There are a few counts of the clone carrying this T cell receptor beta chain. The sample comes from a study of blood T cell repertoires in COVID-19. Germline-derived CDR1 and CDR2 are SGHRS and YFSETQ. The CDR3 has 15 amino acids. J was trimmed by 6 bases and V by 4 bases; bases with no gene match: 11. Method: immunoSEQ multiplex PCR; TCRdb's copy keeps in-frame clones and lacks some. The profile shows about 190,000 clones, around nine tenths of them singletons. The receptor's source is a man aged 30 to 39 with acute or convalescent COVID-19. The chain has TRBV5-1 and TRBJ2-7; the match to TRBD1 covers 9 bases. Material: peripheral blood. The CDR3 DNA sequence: TGCGCCAGCAGCCTTTACTCCGGGACAGGGTTCGAGCAGTACTTC. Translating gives CASSLYSGTGFEQYF.